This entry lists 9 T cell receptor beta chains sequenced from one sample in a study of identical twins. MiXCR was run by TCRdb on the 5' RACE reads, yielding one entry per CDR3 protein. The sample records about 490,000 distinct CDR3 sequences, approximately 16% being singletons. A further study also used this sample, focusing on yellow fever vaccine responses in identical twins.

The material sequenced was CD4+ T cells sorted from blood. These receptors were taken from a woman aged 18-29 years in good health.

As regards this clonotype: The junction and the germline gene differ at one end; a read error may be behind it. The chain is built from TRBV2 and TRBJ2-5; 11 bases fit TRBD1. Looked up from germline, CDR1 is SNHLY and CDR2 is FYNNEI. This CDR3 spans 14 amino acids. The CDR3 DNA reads TGTGCCAGCAGGGAAGGACAGGGGGCTGAGACCCAGTACTTC. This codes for CASREGQGAETQYF.

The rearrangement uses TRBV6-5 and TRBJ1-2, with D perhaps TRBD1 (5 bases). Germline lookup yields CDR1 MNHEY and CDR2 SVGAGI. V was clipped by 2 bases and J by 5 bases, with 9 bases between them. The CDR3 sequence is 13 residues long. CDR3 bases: TGTGCCAGCAGTTACGAAGGGGTTTATGGCTACACCTTC. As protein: CASSYEGVYGYTF.

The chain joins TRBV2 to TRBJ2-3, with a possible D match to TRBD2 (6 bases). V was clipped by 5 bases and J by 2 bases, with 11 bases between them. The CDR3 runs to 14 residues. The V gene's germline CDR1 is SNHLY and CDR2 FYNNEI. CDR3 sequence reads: CASSMGGPTDTQYF. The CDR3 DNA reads TGTGCCAGCAGTATGGGGGGACCCACAGATACGCAGTATTTT.

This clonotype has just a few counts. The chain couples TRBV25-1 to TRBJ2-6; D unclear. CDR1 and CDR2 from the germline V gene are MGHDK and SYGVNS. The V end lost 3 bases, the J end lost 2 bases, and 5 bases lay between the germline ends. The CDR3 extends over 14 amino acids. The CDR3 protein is CASSDGAGANVLTF. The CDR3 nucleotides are TGTGCCAGCAGTGATGGGGCTGGGGCCAACGTCCTGACTTTC.

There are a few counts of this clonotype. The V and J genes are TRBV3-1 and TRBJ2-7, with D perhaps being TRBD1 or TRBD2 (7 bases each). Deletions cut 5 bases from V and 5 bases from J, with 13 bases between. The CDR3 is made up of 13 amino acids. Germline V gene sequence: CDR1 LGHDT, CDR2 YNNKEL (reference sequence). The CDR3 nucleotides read TGTGCCAGCAGCTTCCAGGGGGGGGACGAGCAGTACGTC. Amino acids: CASSFQGGDEQYV.

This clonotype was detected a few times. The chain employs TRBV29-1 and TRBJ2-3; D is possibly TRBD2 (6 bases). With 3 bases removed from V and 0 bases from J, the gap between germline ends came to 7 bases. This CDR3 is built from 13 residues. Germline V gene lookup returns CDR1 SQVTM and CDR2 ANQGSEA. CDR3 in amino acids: CSVDRGSTDTQYF. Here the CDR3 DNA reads TGCAGCGTTGACCGGGGGAGCACAGATACGCAGTATTTT.

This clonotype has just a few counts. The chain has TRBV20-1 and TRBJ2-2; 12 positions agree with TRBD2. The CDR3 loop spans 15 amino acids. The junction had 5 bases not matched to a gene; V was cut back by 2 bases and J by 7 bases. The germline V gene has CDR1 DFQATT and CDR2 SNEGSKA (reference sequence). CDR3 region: CSARLAGGSHGELFF. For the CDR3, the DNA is TGCAGTGCTAGACTAGCGGGAGGGTCTCACGGGGAGCTGTTTTTT.

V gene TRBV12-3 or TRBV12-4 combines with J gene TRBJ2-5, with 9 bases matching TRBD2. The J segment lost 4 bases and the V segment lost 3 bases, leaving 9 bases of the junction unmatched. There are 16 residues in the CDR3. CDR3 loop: CASSLSGTSPVETQYF. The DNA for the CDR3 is TGTGCCAGCAGTTTGTCCGGGACTAGCCCAGTAGAGACCCAGTACTTC.

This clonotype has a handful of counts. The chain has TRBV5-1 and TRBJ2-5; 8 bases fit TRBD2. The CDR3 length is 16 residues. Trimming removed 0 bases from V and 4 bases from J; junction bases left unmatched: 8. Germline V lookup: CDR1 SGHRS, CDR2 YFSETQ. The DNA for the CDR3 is TGCGCCAGCAGCTTGGTGGGACTAGATTCCGGAGAGACCCAGTACTTC. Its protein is CASSLVGLDSGETQYF.